This TCR beta chain was observed in a study of T cells in Graves' hyperthyroidism and ophthalmopathy (dated by TCRdb to the late 2010s). Study-level background: Peripheral blood samples were taken at initial diagnosis, before any treatment was given. To identify distinguishing TCR V-J signatures, a discovery cohort of about 100 patients was used, comprising 40 to 45 with Graves' ophthalmopathy and some 60 with stable Graves' hyperthyroidism. Whether ophthalmopathy could be predicted prospectively was tested in an independent validation cohort made up of 18 to 20 hyperthyroidism patients plus 17 patients who later progressed to ophthalmopathy. The 100 discovery patients were randomly divided into training and test sets at a 7:3 ratio. The study also compared thyroid tissue and blood T-cell repertoires from several Graves' hyperthyroidism patients. Once sampling was done, hyperthyroidism patients were given methimazole at a starting dose of 30 mg daily, whereas ophthalmopathy patients were given high-dose intravenous methylprednisolone. TCR Vbeta CDR3 sequencing of 120 to 150 peripheral blood samples (over 40 ophthalmopathy, roughly 74 hyperthyroidism and about 17 progressor patients) is reported in the paper.

Overall study outcomes, separate from this receptor: Sample size was not statistically predetermined, and blinding of investigators to group allocation was not performed. Blood samples also contained most of the expanded thyroid clonotypes (frequency above 0.001), which suggests that blood repertoires may reflect thyroid immune responses. During validation, the model predicted progression to ophthalmopathy a median of around 7 months ahead of onset, with almost 71% sensitivity and around 73% specificity. A model built on a 13 V-J signature distinguished ophthalmopathy from stable hyperthyroidism, reaching about 88% sensitivity and around 82% specificity in cross-validation and 80%/75% in testing.

Moderately to severely active disease, a Clinical Activity Score of at least 3, a NOSPECS grade of at least 4, and a duration under 3 months were present in ophthalmopathy patients. Exclusion was applied to patients with uncontrolled infections, other autoimmune diseases, pregnancy or lactation. Diagnoses relied on clinical symptoms, serum thyroxine and TRAb, thyroid ultrasound and orbital computed tomography. Ficoll-Paque density gradient centrifugation was used to isolate PBMCs from approximately 10 ml of fresh peripheral blood. Trizol reagent was used to extract total RNA, and RNA quality was then checked on an Agilent 2100 Bioanalyzer. TCR beta CDR3 regions were amplified from RNA transcripts. The TCR CDR3 was subjected to a first round of RT-PCR using the HTBI primer set and the Qiagen OneStep RT-PCR kit. Libraries were constructed in a second round of multiplex PCR, after which size selection and purification were performed. Sequencing of the libraries was done on an Illumina HiSeq2000 using paired-end 100 bp reads. As for the authors' bioinformatics: Raw data were processed with SOAPnuke, discarding reads with adapters, uncalled bases, mean Phred below 15, or no exact constant-primer or identifier match. COPE v1.2.5 was used to merge high-quality paired reads, and clonotypes were defined as unique nucleotide sequences. Clonotypes were aligned to IMGT TRBV, TRBD and TRBJ reference segments using MiTCR v1.1. Only V-J combinations with frequency above 0.0001, covering 99% to 99.2% of repertoires, were analysed. A TCS score was defined as the ratio of F50 (clonal expansion) to E x V (chaos), with BLOSUM62-based TCRdist applied between CDR3 peptides within each V-J. Welch's t-statistics and random forest reduced fewer than 600 V-J features to 13, which were used in a naive Bayes classifier (R e1071). Using fastp at Q25 and MiXCR, TCRdb reprocessed the public reads and kept productive beta chains. Identical CDR3 proteins give one entry, which carries the most common genes and DNA. The V and J calls reflect TCRdb's pipeline rather than the authors' work. This sample comprises about 530,000 distinct CDR3 sequences, 17% of them detected only once. The ten biggest clones cover approximately 15% of the sample.

A remark on this clonotype: The antigen it recognizes is unknown. No clone much larger than this one lies a single base away; base qualities are absent.

From the cysteine up to the phenylalanine, the CDR3 has a length of 16 residues. Only CDR3 DNA remains: 48 bases, in frame from the first base. Relative to germline, V is 4 bases shorter and J is 4 bases shorter, with 17 bases between their ends. Reading the germline V gene gives CDR1 SGHRS and CDR2 YFSETQ. The sequence derives from a woman aged 18-29 years with Graves' ophthalmopathy. Sequencing was performed on blood. The rearrangement combines TRBV5-1 with TRBJ2-2; the D gene assignment is perhaps TRBD1 or TRBD2, with each matching 5 bases. The CDR3 in this case is CASSEPGRSSTGELFF. The sequence in DNA is TGCGCCAGCAGCGAGCCGGGACGGTCCAGCACCGGGGAGCTGTTTTTT.